This T cell receptor (beta chain) came from a study of shared clonotypes between healthy human individuals. Findings of the study overall: Rarefaction revealed incomplete sorted-subset sequencing despite large depth. Sampling covered blood only; tissue repertoires likely differ.

Subsets obtained from CD4+ cells comprised CD45RA+ naive and CD45RA-negative memory cells. With regard to this clone: Its antigen is as yet unknown.

Trimming at V came to 2 bases and at J to 5 bases, leaving 6 bases not matched to a gene. The CDR3 sequence is 15 residues long. CDR1 and CDR2 from the germline V gene are SGHDT and YYEEEE. Libraries were prepared by immunoSEQ multiplex PCR; TCRdb keeps only in-frame clonotypes and omits some of them. The sample shows 2,500,000 or so clones, 80% to 95% of them seen only once. The J gene is TRBJ2-5, the V gene TRBV5-6; TRBD1 matches at 10 bases. The sequence came from a man aged 18 to 30 in good health. Some clones in this sample may be carry-over from other donors' samples. The sequencing sample was made of naive CD4+ T cells from PBMCs. Subset here: CD45RA+ positively selected. The CDR3 sequence is CASSFGDRGRETQYF. The CDR3 DNA sequence: TGTGCCAGCAGCTTCGGGGACAGGGGTCGGGAGACCCAGTACTTC. Based on the CDR3 plus reference TRBV5-6 and TRBJ2-5, the full variable domain is DAGVTQSPTHLIKTRGQQVTLRCSPKSGHDTVSWYQQALGQGPQFIFQYYEEEERQRGNFPDRFSGHQFPNYSSELNVNALLLGDSALYLCASSFGDRGRETQYFGPGTRLLVL.